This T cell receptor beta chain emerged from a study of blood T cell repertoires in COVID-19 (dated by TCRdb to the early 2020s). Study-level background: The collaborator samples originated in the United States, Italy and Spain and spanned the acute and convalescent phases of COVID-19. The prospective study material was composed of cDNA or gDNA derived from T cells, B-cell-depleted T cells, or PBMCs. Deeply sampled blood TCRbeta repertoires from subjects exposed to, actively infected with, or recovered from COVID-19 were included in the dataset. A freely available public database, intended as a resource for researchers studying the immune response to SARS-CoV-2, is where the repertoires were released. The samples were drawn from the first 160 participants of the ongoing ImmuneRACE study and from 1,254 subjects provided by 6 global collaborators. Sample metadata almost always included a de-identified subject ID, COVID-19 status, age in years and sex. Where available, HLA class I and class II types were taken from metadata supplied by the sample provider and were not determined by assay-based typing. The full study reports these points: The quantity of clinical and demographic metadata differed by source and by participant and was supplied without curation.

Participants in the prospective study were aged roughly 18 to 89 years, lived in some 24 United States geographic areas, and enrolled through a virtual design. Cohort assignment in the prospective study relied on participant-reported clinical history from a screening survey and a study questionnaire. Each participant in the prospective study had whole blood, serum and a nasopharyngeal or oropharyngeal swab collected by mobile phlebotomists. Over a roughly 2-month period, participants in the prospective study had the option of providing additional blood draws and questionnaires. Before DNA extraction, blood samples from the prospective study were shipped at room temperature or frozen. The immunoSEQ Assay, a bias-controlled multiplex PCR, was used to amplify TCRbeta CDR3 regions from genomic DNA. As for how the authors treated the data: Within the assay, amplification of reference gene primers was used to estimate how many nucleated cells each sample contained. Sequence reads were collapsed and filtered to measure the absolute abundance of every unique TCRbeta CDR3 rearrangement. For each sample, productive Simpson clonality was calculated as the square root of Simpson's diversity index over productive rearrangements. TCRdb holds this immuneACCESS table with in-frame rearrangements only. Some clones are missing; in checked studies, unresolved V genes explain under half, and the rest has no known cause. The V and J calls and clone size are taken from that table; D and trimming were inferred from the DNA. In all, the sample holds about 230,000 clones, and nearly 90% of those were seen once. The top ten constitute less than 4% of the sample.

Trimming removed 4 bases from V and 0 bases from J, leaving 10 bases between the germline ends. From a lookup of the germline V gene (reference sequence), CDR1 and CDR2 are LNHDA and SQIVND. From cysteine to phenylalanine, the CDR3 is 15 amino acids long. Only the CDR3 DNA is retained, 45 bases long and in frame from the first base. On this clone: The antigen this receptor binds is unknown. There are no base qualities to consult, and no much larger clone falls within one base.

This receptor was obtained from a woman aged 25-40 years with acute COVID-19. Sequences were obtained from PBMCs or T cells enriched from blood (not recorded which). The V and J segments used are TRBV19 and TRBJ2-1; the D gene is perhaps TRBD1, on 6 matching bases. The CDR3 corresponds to CASSTWDNSYNEQFF. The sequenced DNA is TGTGCCAGTAGTACTTGGGACAACTCCTACAATGAGCAGTTCTTC. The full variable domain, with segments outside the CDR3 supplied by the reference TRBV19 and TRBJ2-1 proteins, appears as DGGITQSPKYLFRKEGQNVTLSCEQNLNHDAMYWYRQDPGQGLRLIYYSQIVNDFQKGDIAEGYSVSREKKESFPLTVTSAQKNPTAFYLCASSTWDNSYNEQFFGPGTRLTVL.